Listed below are T cell receptor beta chains from one sample, sequenced in a study of PD-L1 blockade in urothelial cancer. Repertoires were generated with immunoSEQ multiplex PCR, while TCRdb's copy carries only in-frame clones and drops some. The sample includes 130,000 or so clones, approximately 88% of them seen just once. Sequencing was performed on PBMCs, taken around atezolizumab (anti-PD-L1) treatment. These receptors were collected from a man aged 45 to 65 with urothelial cancer. Each CDR3 is given with its conserved first and last residue. A D gene is named only where the DNA matches it firmly. The size field is filled for only some rows; it gives once, few, many or a size class.

.,TRBJ1-1,TRBV6-5,.,TGTGCCAGCAGTTACCTGAACGGCGGCACTGAAGCTTTCTTT,CASSYLNGGTEAFF
TRBD2,TRBJ2-1,TRBV10-3,.,TGTGCCATCAGTGAGTCGATCGCGCGGGAGTATGAGCAGTTCTTC,CAISESIAREYEQFF
TRBD1,TRBJ1-3,TRBV7-9,.,TGTGCCAGCACAGGGGGATTTGGAAACACCATATATTTT,CASTGGFGNTIYF
.,TRBJ1-2,TRBV27,.,TGTGCCAGCAGGGGGACAAGGACACCCATTAACTATGGCTACACCTTC,CASRGTRTPINYGYTF
.,TRBJ2-3,TRBV2,.,TGTGCCAGCAGGCGGGGAAGCACAGATACGCAGTATTTT,CASRRGSTDTQYF
.,TRBJ2-2,TRBV4-2,.,TGTGCCAGCAGCCAACAGGGGGGGAACACCGGGGAGCTGTTTTTT,CASSQQGGNTGELFF
.,TRBJ2-5,TRBV2,.,TGTGCCAGCAGATGGACATGGGTGCAAGAGACCCAGTACTTC,CASRWTWVQETQYF
TRBD2,TRBJ2-1,TRBV4-2,.,TGTGCCAGCAGCCAGGACGGGGATGGCGGGAGGAGTAATGAGCAGTTCTTC,CASSQDGDGGRSNEQFF
.,TRBJ1-2,TRBV14,once,TGTGCCAGCAGCCCTCTTCGAGCCGCTGGCTACACCTTC,CASSPLRAAGYTF
TRBD2,TRBJ2-3,TRBV11-2,.,TGTGCCAGCAGCTTTGCCAGCGGGAGGCTAGATACGCAGTATTTT,CASSFASGRLDTQYF
.,TRBJ2-5,TRBV27,.,TGTGCCAGCAGTTTCCTGGGGGCCCAAGAGACCCAGTACTTC,CASSFLGAQETQYF
.,TRBJ1-6,TRBV6-1,.,TGTGCCAGCAGTGAAAGTAGGAGGGGAGCAAATTCACCCCTCCACTTT,CASSESRRGANSPLHF
.,TRBJ2-5,TRBV5-1,.,TGCGCCAGCAGCCGCGAGTGGGGGAGGGAGACCCAGTACTTC,CASSREWGRETQYF
.,TRBJ2-5,TRBV7-8,.,TGTGCCAGCAGCTTAGACAGGATTAACCAAGAGACCCAGTACTTC,CASSLDRINQETQYF
TRBD1,TRBJ1-1,TRBV28,.,TGTGCCAGCAGTCTTATGACAGGGTCGGCTGAAGCTTTCTTT,CASSLMTGSAEAFF
.,TRBJ2-5,TRBV5-1,.,TGCGCCAGCAGCTTGGCGGGAGTAGAGACCCAGTACTTC,CASSLAGVETQYF
TRBD2,TRBJ2-5,TRBV4-1,.,TGCGCCAGCAGCCAAGGGACTAGCGGGAGGGGAGAGACCCAGTACTTC,CASSQGTSGRGETQYF
TRBD2,TRBJ2-7,TRBV4-2,.,TGTGCCAGCGCGGGGGGGGGCGGCCACGAGCAGTACTTC,CASAGGGGHEQYF
TRBD1,TRBJ1-1,TRBV2,.,TGTGCCACCAACCGACAGGGGAACACTGAAGCTTTCTTT,CATNRQGNTEAFF
.,TRBJ1-6,TRBV30,.,TGTGCCTGGAGTGCAATTCAGGGCAGATCACCCCTCCACTTT,CAWSAIQGRSPLHF
.,TRBJ1-1,TRBV7-9,.,TGTGCCAGCAGCCGGGGTGCGGGCTTCACTGAAGCTTTCTTT,CASSRGAGFTEAFF
.,TRBJ2-5,TRBV5-4,.,TGTGCCAGCAGCTTGATCAGGGAAGAGACCCAGTACTTC,CASSLIREETQYF
.,TRBJ1-2,TRBV19,.,TGTGCCAGTAGTATGGGGCCTGTGGGTGGCTACACCTTC,CASSMGPVGGYTF
TRBD2,TRBJ2-2,TRBV9,.,TGTGCCAGCAGCGTAAACCCCCGGACTAGCGGGAGGGAGAACACCGGGGAGCTGTTTTTT,CASSVNPRTSGRENTGELFF
.,TRBJ2-1,TRBV6-4,.,TGTGCCAGCAGTGACGGAGGGGGCCGGCAGTTCTTC,CASSDGGGRQFF
TRBD2,TRBJ2-3,TRBV28,.,TGTGCCAGCAGGAGTAGCGGGACTGGTCCAGATACGCAGTATTTT,CASRSSGTGPDTQYF
.,TRBJ2-3,TRBV27,.,TGTGCCAGCAGACTCTCACAGTTAGTGAGCCATACGCAGTATTTT,CASRLSQLVSHTQYF
.,TRBJ2-2,TRBV5-8,.,TGTGCCAGCAGCTTATTCGGGGGCGGGGAGCTGTTTTTT,CASSLFGGGELFF
.,TRBJ1-6,TRBV28,.,TGTGCCAGCAGTTTAGGGGGAGGCTCCTATAATTCACCCCTCCACTTT,CASSLGGGSYNSPLHF
TRBD1,TRBJ1-6,TRBV10-3,few,TGTGCCATCAGTGAGTCTGGGACAGGGATCAATTCACCCCTCCACTTT,CAISESGTGINSPLHF
TRBD2,TRBJ2-3,TRBV13,.,TGTGCCAGCCAGAGACTAGCGGGAGATAAGGGCACAGATACGCAGTATTTT,CASQRLAGDKGTDTQYF
.,TRBJ2-4,TRBV7-9,.,TGTGCCAGCAGCTTAGTACAGAAAAACATTCAGTACTTC,CASSLVQKNIQYF
.,TRBJ1-6,TRBV6-5,many,TGTGCCAGCGGAGGTCGTAATAATTCACCCCTCCACTTT,CASGGRNNSPLHF
.,TRBJ2-7,TRBV7-2,.,TGTGCCAGCAGCCTATCGCACCTGGTTCTCTACGAGCAGTACTTC,CASSLSHLVLYEQYF
.,TRBJ1-6,TRBV7-8,.,TGTGCCAGCAGCTTACCCGGGAGTTCACCCCTCCACTTT,CASSLPGSSPLHF
.,TRBJ1-1,TRBV5-4,.,TGTGCCAGCAGCTTCTTTTTTAACACTGAAGCTTTCTTT,CASSFFFNTEAFF
.,TRBJ1-2,TRBV11-2,.,TGTGCCAGCAGCCCCTGGAGCTCTGACTATGGCTACACCTTC,CASSPWSSDYGYTF
TRBD2,TRBJ2-7,TRBV5-1,once,TGCGCCAGCAGCCACGGTGGCGGGGGCTACGAGCAGTACTTC,CASSHGGGGYEQYF
TRBD2,TRBJ2-5,TRBV28,.,TGTGCCAGCAGTCCAACGAAACCACTAGCGGGGGATCGTACCCAGTACTTC,CASSPTKPLAGDRTQYF
.,TRBJ1-2,TRBV7-6,.,TGTGCCAGCAGCTTACGTGGGTCAGGGCGAAAGAAGAACTATGGCTACACCTTC,CASSLRGSGRKKNYGYTF
.,TRBJ2-3,TRBV5-4,.,TGTGCCAGCAGCTTTAACCCCCAAATCTCCACTAGCACAGATACGCAGTATTTT,CASSFNPQISTSTDTQYF
.,TRBJ2-7,TRBV7-9,.,TGTGCCAGCAGCTTAGGGGGTTTTAGCGCCGAGCAGTACTTC,CASSLGGFSAEQYF